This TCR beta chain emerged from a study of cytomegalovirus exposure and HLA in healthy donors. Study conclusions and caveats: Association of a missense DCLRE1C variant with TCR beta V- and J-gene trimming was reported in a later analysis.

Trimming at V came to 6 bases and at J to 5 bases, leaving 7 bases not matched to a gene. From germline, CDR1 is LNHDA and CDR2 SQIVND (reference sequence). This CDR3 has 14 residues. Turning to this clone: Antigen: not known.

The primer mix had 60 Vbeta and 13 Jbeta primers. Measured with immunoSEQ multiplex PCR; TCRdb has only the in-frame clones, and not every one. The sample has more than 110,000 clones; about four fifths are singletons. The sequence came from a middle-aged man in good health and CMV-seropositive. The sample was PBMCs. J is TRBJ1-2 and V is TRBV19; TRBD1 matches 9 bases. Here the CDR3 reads CASSRGTGLYGYTF. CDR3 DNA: TGTGCCAGTAGCCGCGGGACAGGGCTGTATGGCTACACCTTC.